This is a list of T cell receptor beta chains from one sample in a study of cytomegalovirus exposure and HLA in healthy donors. Profiling relied on immunoSEQ multiplex PCR, and the TCRdb table lists in-frame clones only, not all of them. This table holds approximately 90,000 clones, roughly 76% found once. The source material was PBMCs. The origin of the receptors is a male donor in good health and CMV-seronegative. CDR3s include the opening cysteine and the closing phenylalanine or tryptophan.

j_call v_call cdr3_aa
TRBJ2-5 TRBV6-5 CASTDTNPGETQYF
TRBJ1-1 TRBV9 CASSVGGVDTEAFF
TRBJ1-1 TRBV28 CASRETAMNTEAFF
TRBJ2-3 TRBV28 CASSSPAGGPRDTQYF
TRBJ1-5 TRBV23-1 CAREPQVFNQPQHF
TRBJ2-7 TRBV5-1 CASGAGAYEQYF
TRBJ1-1 TRBV20-1 CKDSEAFF
TRBJ2-7 TRBV28 CASSWMQGVGGYEQYF
TRBJ2-4 TRBV2 CASSDRGSETKNSQYF
TRBJ2-7 TRBV7-8 CASSPSFGTNYEQYF
TRBJ2-7 TRBV4-1 CASSQGLGGPYEQYF
TRBJ1-5 TRBV27 CASSFVGEPQHF
TRBJ1-2 TRBV4-3 CASSQGDSLYGYTF
TRBJ1-6 TRBV12-2 CASRFQTGDNSPLHF
TRBJ2-7 TRBV20-1 CSASTGYEQYF
TRBJ1-1 TRBV5-1 CASSLDATWVSEAFF
TRBJ2-7 TRBV6-5 CASRTGAYEQYF
TRBJ1-3 TRBV10-3 CAISQGVSSGNTIYF
TRBJ1-2 TRBV4-3 CASSQDRVAGDGYTF
TRBJ1-1 TRBV13 CASSLRQNTEAFF
TRBJ1-1 TRBV25-1 CASSGAGLNTEAFF
TRBJ2-5 TRBV7-9 CASSLLSLRETQYF
TRBJ1-2 TRBV28 CASSLGAGASGYTF
TRBJ1-2 TRBV4-2 CASSQGFRGNYGYTF
TRBJ2-2 TRBV30 CAGDWRGGYTGELFF
TRBJ2-7 TRBV1 CTSSQEGGENAYEQYF
TRBJ2-1 TRBV6-6 CASSPQGSSYNEQFF
TRBJ1-4 TRBV10-3 CAISRGTNEKLFF
TRBJ1-1 TRBV2 CASREYADTEAFF
TRBJ2-1 TRBV2 CASKGLAGAPEQFF
TRBJ1-1 TRBV7-9 CSSSLSGGASGTEAFF
TRBJ1-1 TRBV7-2 CASRRDRGTEAFF
TRBJ1-6 TRBV5-5 CASSIEGGWSSYNSPLHF
TRBJ2-3 TRBV10-3 CAIRGVSDTQYF
TRBJ1-1 TRBV7-3 CASSFGGDTEAFF
TRBJ2-7 TRBV28 CASSGGTEQYF
TRBJ1-1 TRBV5-6 CASSWGDWSNTEAFF
TRBJ1-3 TRBV6-5 CASSFQSAGNTIYF
TRBJ1-1 TRBV19 CASSNTGVGTEAFF
TRBJ2-1 TRBV7-2 CASSFRRREQFF
TRBJ1-2 TRBV7-2 CASSPQTGEYGYTF
TRBJ1-2 TRBV28 CASSLDRAPFGYTF
TRBJ2-5 TRBV6-4 CASSDSASGGQETQYF
TRBJ2-1 TRBV9 CASSQQGNNEQFF
TRBJ2-1 TRBV28 CASSLLAGGRNEQFF
TRBJ2-7 TRBV4-1 CASSRHGGGEQYF
TRBJ1-5 TRBV2 CASSDARGFQPQHF
TRBJ2-5 TRBV9 CASSVVGEETQYF
TRBJ2-7 TRBV7-2 CASSLEAGFSYEQYF
TRBJ1-5 TRBV28 CASSPRPNQPQHF
TRBJ2-1 TRBV4-1 CASSQVGQGRNEQFF
TRBJ2-7 TRBV28 CASRLQGSYEQYF
TRBJ1-2 TRBV6-5 CASSLATGGYYGYTF